The clone carrying this T cell receptor beta chain was seen only a few times. The data were taken from a study of blood T cell repertoires in COVID-19. Study information: Some COVID-19 samples were acute and others convalescent; all came from the United States, Italy and Spain. Nucleic acid was either cDNA or gDNA, and it came from T cells, B-cell-depleted T cells, or PBMCs.

The length of the CDR3 is 15 residues. After removal of 2 bases from V and 2 bases from J, the junction contained 0 bases not matched to a gene. CDR1 is MDHEN and CDR2 is SYDVKM in the germline V gene. In the authors' workflow: Estimation of nucleated cell counts relied on the amplification of reference gene primers. Repertoires were generated with immunoSEQ multiplex PCR, while TCRdb's copy carries only in-frame clones and drops some. V and J calls and clone size are as listed in that table; D and trimming were resolved from the DNA. The data hold about 170,000 clones, with approximately 87% observed a single time.

The V gene is TRBV28, the J gene TRBJ2-6, with TRBD1 matching 7 bases. Material for sequencing was peripheral blood. This receptor was taken from a man between 18 and 29 years old with active or convalescent COVID-19. The CDR3 coding sequence is TGTGCCAGCAGTTTACAGGGGGCTGGGGCCAACGTCCTGACTTTC. Its protein product is CASSLQGAGANVLTF.